Following are 5 T cell receptor beta chains from one sample sequenced in a study of blood T cell repertoires in COVID-19. Profiled with immunoSEQ multiplex PCR; TCRdb holds only in-frame clones, not every one. The sample holds roughly 82,000 clones, around 80% seen once. Specimen: peripheral blood. These receptors all come from a man aged 55-75 years with acute or convalescent COVID-19.

This clone was seen only once. The chain carries TRBV2 and TRBJ2-4; 8 positions match TRBD1. The CDR3 contains 17 residues. Germline trimming cut 2 bases from V and 4 bases from J; bases unmatched to any gene: 10. Germline V lookup: CDR1 SNHLY, CDR2 FYNNEI. CDR3 in DNA: TGTGCCAGCAGTGAAAGACAGGGGACCTTTGGGAAAAACATTCAGTACTTC. Protein sequence: CASSERQGTFGKNIQYF.

The chain links TRBV3-1 (or the pseudogene TRBV3-2) to TRBJ2-7; D not certain. With 2 bases removed from V and 3 bases from J, the gap between germline ends came to 5 bases. CDR1 is LGHDT and CDR2 is YNNKEL in the germline V gene (reference sequence). There are 12 residues in the CDR3. The CDR3 nucleotides are TGTGCCAGCAGCCAATCTGTCTACGAGCAGTACTTC. This codes for CASSQSVYEQYF.

The rearrangement links TRBV5-1 to TRBJ2-5; 7 bases match TRBD1. CDR1 and CDR2 (germline): SGHRS, YFSETQ. The CDR3 loop spans 14 amino acids. Unmatched junction bases numbered 4, after V lost 0 bases and J lost 5 bases. The CDR3 sequence: CASSLGGGSETQYF. CDR3 bases: TGCGCCAGCAGCTTGGGAGGGGGCAGCGAGACCCAGTACTTC.

This clone appeared once. The V and J genes are TRBV4-1 and TRBJ2-2; D ambiguous. Germline-derived CDR1 and CDR2 are MGHRA and YSYEKL. The CDR3 consists of 15 residues. With 1 base removed from V and 4 bases from J, the gap between germline ends came to 10 bases. The CDR3: CASSQVPSPTGELFF. DNA of the CDR3: TGCGCCAGCAGCCAAGTCCCTAGTCCCACCGGGGAGCTGTTTTTT.

This sequence joins TRBV18 and TRBJ2-5; 7 bases are shared with TRBD2. The V gene's germline CDR1 is KGHSH and CDR2 LQKENI. The CDR3 spans 14 residues. The ends lost 3 bases at V and 4 bases at J; junction bases unmatched: 5. The CDR3 loop reads CASSPGGAAETQYF. CDR3 bases: TGTGCCAGCTCACCGGGAGGGGCCGCAGAGACCCAGTACTTC.